This TCR beta chain stems from a study of T cells in localized non-small cell lung cancer. TCRdb's table, derived via immunoSEQ multiplex PCR, lists solely in-frame clones and lacks some. The sample shows under 10,000 clones, less than 95% of them seen only once. Findings of the study overall: Appearances in adjacent lung were noted for a median 57 of the top 100 tumor clones. Elevated circulating T cell density in blood was associated with longer overall survival. In uninvolved adjacent lung, T cell clonality reached its highest value, exceeding tumor. Because researchers sequenced only one region of the tumor, heterogeneity is still possible.

CDR1 and CDR2 (germline): SNHLY, FYNNEI. V lost 6 bases and J lost 7; bases outside the gene matches: 8. The CDR3 loop spans 13 amino acids. A note on this clone: Antigen specificity is unknown.

The genes are TRBV2 and TRBJ2-7; 8 positions agree with TRBD1. The starting material was peripheral blood, obtained before any cancer treatment. The receptor was isolated from a male donor aged 60 or older with stage III squamous cell lung carcinoma. The CDR3, as DNA: TGTGCCAGCAGCAGGGACAGGACCCCTGAGCAGTACTTC. This sequence encodes CASSRDRTPEQYF.